The table lists the clone carrying this T cell receptor (beta chain) with many counts. Its antigen is still unknown. There were TCR beta CDR3 regions amplified from RNA transcripts. During a first-round RT-PCR of the TCR CDR3, the HTBI primer set was used. TCRdb reanalysed the multiplex PCR reads using MiXCR and keeps one entry per CDR3 protein. Altogether some 550,000 distinct CDR3 sequences are present, under 25% being singletons, with the ten largest covering about 30%. The sample belongs to a study of T cells in Graves' hyperthyroidism and ophthalmopathy. Notes on the study in general: Ophthalmopathy and stable hyperthyroidism were told apart by a 13 V-J model.

The CDR3 has 18 residues. Unmatched junction bases numbered 16, after V lost 4 bases and J lost 3 bases. Germline V gives CDR1 SGHAT, CDR2 FQNNGV. The genes are TRBV11-2 and TRBJ2-7; 9 bases fit TRBD1. This TCR was sampled from a man aged 18 to 30 with Graves' hyperthyroidism. What was sequenced was blood. The CDR3 DNA reads TGTGCCAGCAGCTATTTTCCCGCGGGACAGGGCAATTTCTACGAGCAGTACTTC. It yields the protein CASSYFPAGQGNFYEQYF.